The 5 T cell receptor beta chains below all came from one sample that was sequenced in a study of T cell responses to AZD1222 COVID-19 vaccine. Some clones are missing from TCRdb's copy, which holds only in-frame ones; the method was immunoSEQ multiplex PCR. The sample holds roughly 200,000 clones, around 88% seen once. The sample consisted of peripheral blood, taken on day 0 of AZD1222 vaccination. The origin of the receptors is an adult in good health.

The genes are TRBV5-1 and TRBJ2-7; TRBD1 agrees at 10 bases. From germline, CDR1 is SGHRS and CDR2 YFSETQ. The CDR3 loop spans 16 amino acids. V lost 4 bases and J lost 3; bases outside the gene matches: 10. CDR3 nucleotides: TGCGCCAGCAGCGAGGCTCCGGGACAGGGGATCTACGAGCAGTACTTC. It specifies CASSEAPGQGIYEQYF.

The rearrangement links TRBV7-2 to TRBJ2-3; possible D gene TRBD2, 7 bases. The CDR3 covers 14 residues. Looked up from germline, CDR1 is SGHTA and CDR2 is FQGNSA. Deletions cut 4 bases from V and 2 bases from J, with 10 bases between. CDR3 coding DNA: TGTGCCAGCAGCTCGGGGGGCTTCACAGATACGCAGTATTTT. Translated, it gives CASSSGGFTDTQYF.

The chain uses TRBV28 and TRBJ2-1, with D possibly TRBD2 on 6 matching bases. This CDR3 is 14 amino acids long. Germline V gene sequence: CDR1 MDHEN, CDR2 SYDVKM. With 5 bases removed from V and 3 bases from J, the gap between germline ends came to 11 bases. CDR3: CASSLSGNYNEQFF. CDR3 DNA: TGTGCCAGCAGTCTTAGCGGTAACTACAATGAGCAGTTCTTC. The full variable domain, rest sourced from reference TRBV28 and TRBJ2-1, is DVKVTQSSRYLVKRTGEKVFLECVQDMDHENMFWYRQDPGLGLRLIYFSYDVKMKEKGDIPEGYSVSREKKERFSLILESASTNQTSMYLCASSLSGNYNEQFFGPGTRLTVL.

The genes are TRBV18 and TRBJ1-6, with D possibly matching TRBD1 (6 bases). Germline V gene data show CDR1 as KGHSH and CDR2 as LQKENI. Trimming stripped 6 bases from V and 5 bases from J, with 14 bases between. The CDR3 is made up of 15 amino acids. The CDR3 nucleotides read TGTGCCAGCTCTCCCACGGGACAACATAATTCACCCCTCCACTTT. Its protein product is CASSPTGQHNSPLHF. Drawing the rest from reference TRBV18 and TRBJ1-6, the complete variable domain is NAGVMQNPRHLVRRRGQEARLRCSPMKGHSHVYWYRQLPEEGLKFMVYLQKENIIDESGMPKERFSAEFPKEGPSILRIQQVVRGDSAAYFCASSPTGQHNSPLHFGNGTRLTVT.

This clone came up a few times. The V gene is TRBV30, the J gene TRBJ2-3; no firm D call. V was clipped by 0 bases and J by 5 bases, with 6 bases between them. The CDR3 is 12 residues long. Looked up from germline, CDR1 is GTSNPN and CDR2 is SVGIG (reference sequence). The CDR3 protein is CAWSVRGDTQYF. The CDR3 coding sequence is TGTGCCTGGAGTGTACGAGGAGATACGCAGTATTTT.